The 31 T cell receptor beta chains in this list originate from one sample, sequenced in a study of T cells in Graves' hyperthyroidism and ophthalmopathy. TCR beta CDR3 region amplification was performed from RNA transcripts. First-round RT-PCR of the TCR CDR3 relied on the HTBI primer set. Each CDR3 protein is one row after TCRdb ran MiXCR on the multiplex PCR reads. The profile covers hundreds of thousands of distinct CDR3 sequences, with around 15% appearing a single time and 12% taken by the ten largest. Sequencing input: blood. These receptors all come from a woman in her forties or fifties with Graves' ophthalmopathy.

This clonotype has at least ten counts. This sequence joins TRBV20-1 and TRBJ2-3; no reliable D call. This CDR3 region has 11 residues. Germline CDR1 and CDR2: DFQATT and SNEGSKA (reference sequence). This chain's CDR3 is CSATRTDTQYF. Here the CDR3 DNA reads TGCAGCGCCACACGCACAGATACGCAGTATTTT.

This clonotype was counted ten times or more. The chain has TRBV7-2 and TRBJ2-1; 11 positions agree with TRBD2. The CDR3 is 15 residues long. The V and J ends lost 4 bases and 5 bases, in that order; junction bases with no gene match: 4. Germline loops: CDR1 SGHTA, CDR2 FQGNSA. CDR3 nucleotides: TGTGCCAGCAGCTCTAGGGGACTAGCGGACAATGAGCAGTTCTTC. Protein product: CASSSRGLADNEQFF.

This clonotype was seen ten or more times. The chain joins TRBV5-1 to TRBJ2-1; possibly TRBD1 for D (6 bases). This CDR3 is built from 15 residues. Trimming stripped 1 base from V and 10 bases from J, with 18 bases between. Looked up from germline, CDR1 is SGHRS and CDR2 is YFSETQ. CDR3 protein: CASSLLSLRGGEQFF. CDR3 nucleotide sequence: TGCGCCAGCAGCTTGCTAAGTCTCAGGGGCGGGGAGCAGTTCTTC.

This clonotype was picked up many times. The rearrangement joins TRBV2 to TRBJ2-3; D is uncertain. V gave up 4 bases and J gave up 0 bases, with 8 bases separating them. The CDR3 has 14 amino acids. Germline lookup yields CDR1 SNHLY and CDR2 FYNNEI. In nucleotides, the CDR3 is TGTGCCAGCAGTGGGGCAGCTAGCACAGATACGCAGTATTTT. Encoded protein: CASSGAASTDTQYF. The entire variable domain, with the rest obtained from reference TRBV2 and TRBJ2-3, is as follows: EPEVTQTPSHQVTQMGQEVILRCVPISNHLYFYWYRQILGQKVEFLVSFYNNEISEKSEIFDDQFSVERPDGSNFTLKIRSTKLEDSAMYFCASSGAASTDTQYFGPGTRLTVL.

This clonotype was found many times. This chain's CDR3 is CASSPLTDMNTEAFF. CDR3 DNA: TGTGCCAGCAGTCCCCTGACAGACATGAACACTGAAGCTTTCTTT. The chain employs TRBV27 and TRBJ1-1; the D gene is possibly TRBD1 (5 bases). This CDR3 is built from 15 residues. Trimming pared 5 bases from V and 0 bases from J, leaving 13 bases between. The germline V gene encodes CDR1 MNHEY and CDR2 SMNVEV (reference sequence).

The J gene is TRBJ2-1, the V gene TRBV10-2; D unclear. In germline, CDR1 is WSHSY, CDR2 SAAADI. CDR3 length: 11 residues. Trimming removed 3 bases at V and 9 bases at J, with 6 bases between. CDR3 region: CASSDGFEQFF. The CDR3 DNA reads TGCGCCAGCAGTGATGGGTTTGAGCAGTTCTTC.

At least ten counts were recorded for this clonotype. The V call is TRBV6-1, the J call TRBJ2-7; D may correspond to TRBD1 or TRBD2 (5 bases each). The CDR3 length is 14 residues. CDR1 MNHNS and CDR2 SASEGT come from the germline V gene. V gave up 7 bases and J gave up 6 bases, with 19 bases separating them. CDR3 bases: TGTGCCAGCAATGACAGCGGACCGGTTCGCGAGCAGTACTTC. This translates into CASNDSGPVREQYF.

This clonotype was detected ten times or more. The chain couples TRBV5-1 to TRBJ2-7, with D possibly TRBD2 on 5 matching bases. Looked up from germline, CDR1 is SGHRS and CDR2 is YFSETQ. The V end lost 1 base, the J end lost 4 bases, and 12 bases lay between the germline ends. The CDR3 has 14 amino acids. CDR3 nucleotide sequence: TGCGCCAGCAGCTTGTCTCCGGGAAAGTACGAGCAGTACTTC. It translates to CASSLSPGKYEQYF.

In this sample, this clonotype turned up a few times. The V call is TRBV6-2 or TRBV6-3, the J call TRBJ2-2, with a weak D call TRBD2 (7 bases). There are 15 residues in the CDR3. V was trimmed by 5 bases and J by 4 bases, leaving 14 bases between them. Per the germline V gene, CDR1 is MNHEY and CDR2 is SVGEGT. The CDR3 nucleotides read TGTGCCAGCAGTCCCGCGGGGGCTGGCACCGGGGAGCTGTTTTTT. This codes for CASSPAGAGTGELFF.

There are many counts of this clonotype. V usage is TRBV5-1 and J usage is TRBJ2-2; 13 nucleotides agree with TRBD2. Looked up from germline, CDR1 is SGHRS and CDR2 is YFSETQ. The CDR3 is 16 amino acids. The V gene end was trimmed by 4 bases and the J gene end by 4 bases; junction bases not matched to a gene: 4. The CDR3 here is CASSTGLAGPTGELFF. In DNA, the CDR3 is TGCGCCAGCAGCACGGGACTAGCGGGACCCACCGGGGAGCTGTTTTTT.

This rearrangement joins TRBV2 to TRBJ1-1; 8 nucleotides match TRBD1. This CDR3 spans 15 amino acids. CDR1 is SNHLY and CDR2 is FYNNEI in the germline V gene. With V trimmed by 4 bases and J by 5 bases, 9 bases remained unmatched. DNA for the CDR3: TGTGCCAGCAGTGTTGCAGGGGGCGCCGAGACTGAAGCTTTCTTT. Protein sequence: CASSVAGGAETEAFF.

The chain links TRBV5-6 to TRBJ2-7, with 8 bases that match TRBD1. Per germline, CDR1 SGHDT and CDR2 YYEEEE. The CDR3 sequence is 12 residues long. The J segment lost 12 bases and the V segment lost 0 bases, leaving 5 bases of the junction unmatched. The CDR3 nucleotides are TGTGCCAGCAGCTTGGTGGACGGGACAGGGTACTTC. Protein: CASSLVDGTGYF. Full variable domain (rest looked up from reference TRBV5-6 and TRBJ2-7): DAGVTQSPTHLIKTRGQQVTLRCSPKSGHDTVSWYQQALGQGPQFIFQYYEEEERQRGNFPDRFSGHQFPNYSSELNVNALLLGDSALYLCASSLVDGTGYFGPGTRLTVT.

This clonotype was seen at least ten times. The chain employs TRBV20-1 and TRBJ2-5; no clear D gene. CDR3 size: 12 residues. CDR1 DFQATT and CDR2 SNEGSKA come from the germline V gene (reference sequence). V was shortened by 3 bases and J by 2 bases, with 7 bases between the two germline ends. The CDR3 sequence: CSASSQQETQYF. In nucleotides, the CDR3 is TGCAGTGCTAGTTCCCAGCAAGAGACCCAGTACTTC.

This clonotype was detected many times. V and J are TRBV27 and TRBJ1-5; no firm D call. Germline lookup yields CDR1 MNHEY and CDR2 SMNVEV (reference sequence). This CDR3 region has 15 residues. Deletions cut 1 base from V and 11 bases from J, with 18 bases between. CDR3 sequence: CASSLLSRPGGTQHF. The CDR3 DNA is TGTGCCAGCAGTTTATTAAGTAGGCCCGGAGGTACCCAGCATTTT.

This clonotype occurred many times. The J gene is TRBJ2-7, the V gene TRBV29-1, with unresolved D. In germline, CDR1 is SQVTM, CDR2 ANQGSEA. Trimming removed 7 bases from V and 3 bases from J, with 10 bases in between. This CDR3 region has 11 residues. In DNA, the CDR3 is TGCAGCGGCCAGACCGACTACGAGCAGTACTTC. It is translated as CSGQTDYEQYF.

This clonotype occurred a few times. J is TRBJ2-3 and V is TRBV6-2 or TRBV6-3, with 8 bases fitting TRBD2. The CDR3 spans 15 residues. V trimming: 8 bases; J trimming: 1 base; junction bases outside the gene matches: 8. Germline CDR1 reads MNHEY; CDR2 reads SVGEGT. As DNA, the CDR3 is TGTGCCAGCCCCGGGGCGGGAGGTCGCACAGATACGCAGTATTTT. Its protein product is CASPGAGGRTDTQYF.

This clonotype occurred many times. One end of the junction fails to match germline, which may point to a read error. The chain recombines TRBV27 with TRBJ1-1, with D hard to call. CDR3 length: 14 residues. CDR1 and CDR2 (germline): MNHEY, SMNVEV (reference sequence). CDR3 protein: CASSRDIPNAEAFF. CDR3 in DNA: TGTGCCAGCAGTCGCGACATCCCGAACGCTGAAGCTTTCTTT.

At least ten counts were recorded for this clonotype. The rearrangement joins TRBV6-2 or TRBV6-3 to TRBJ2-1, with D tentatively TRBD2 (6 bases). Trimming removed 0 bases at V and 3 bases at J, with 9 bases between. CDR3 length: 15 residues. Germline values: CDR1 MNHEY, CDR2 SVGEGT. The CDR3 region is CASSYSVGSYNEQFF. CDR3 bases: TGTGCCAGCAGTTACTCGGTCGGGAGCTACAATGAGCAGTTCTTC.

In this sample, this clonotype turned up a few times. The chain joins TRBV6-1 to TRBJ2-1; no clear D. V was pared by 6 bases and J by 6 bases, with 6 bases between. CDR1 and CDR2 from the germline V gene are MNHNS and SASEGT. This CDR3 is 11 amino acids long. The DNA of the CDR3 is TGTGCCAGCAGGGCTCTCAATGAGCAGTTCTTC. This encodes CASRALNEQFF.

At least ten counts were recorded for this clonotype. This chain connects TRBV4-3 to TRBJ2-1; D call uncertain. CDR1 and CDR2 from the germline V gene are LGHNA and YSLEER. Trimming pared 5 bases from V and 6 bases from J, leaving 8 bases between. The CDR3 length is 12 residues. In nucleotides, the CDR3 is TGCGCCAGCAGCGCCGGGCTCAATGAGCAGTTCTTC. Translation: CASSAGLNEQFF.

This chain uses TRBV7-2 with TRBJ1-2, with a weak D call TRBD1 (6 bases). CDR1 is SGHTA, CDR2 FQGNSA, per germline. V shed 5 bases and J shed 0 bases, with 13 bases lying between them. The CDR3 loop spans 15 amino acids. CDR3 DNA sequence: TGTGCCAGCAGCACCTACAGGGAGCCTAACTATGGCTACACCTTC. Translated: CASSTYREPNYGYTF.

At least ten counts were recorded for this clonotype. J is TRBJ1-5 and V is TRBV5-1; no clear D. This CDR3 is 14 amino acids long. Trimming left V 0 bases short and J 4 bases short, with 8 bases between. The germline CDR1 and CDR2 sequences are SGHRS and YFSETQ. CDR3: CASSLGEGNQPQHF. CDR3 nucleotides: TGCGCCAGCAGCTTGGGTGAGGGAAATCAGCCCCAGCATTTT.

This clonotype occurred many times. The chain uses TRBV6-1 and TRBJ2-2; D may be TRBD1 (6 bases). Germline loops: CDR1 MNHNS, CDR2 SASEGT. The CDR3 has 13 residues. With 2 bases removed from V and 5 bases from J, the gap between germline ends came to 6 bases. CDR3 sequence: CASSEQGTGELFF. DNA for the CDR3: TGTGCCAGCAGTGAACAGGGGACCGGGGAGCTGTTTTTT.

This clonotype was counted ten times or more. The J gene is TRBJ1-4, the V gene TRBV20-1; weak D call: TRBD1 (5 bases). Germline V CDR1 and CDR2: DFQATT, SNEGSKA (reference sequence). Trimming took off 1 base at V and 2 bases at J, with 8 bases between the two ends. This CDR3 has 14 amino acids. DNA for the CDR3: TGCAGTGCTAGAGTAGGGGTGACTAATGAAAAACTGTTTTTT. It codes for CSARVGVTNEKLFF.

This clonotype was counted many times. Here the CDR3 DNA reads TGTGCCAGCTCACAGGGGGGTCCGACTGAAGCTTTCTTT. Its protein product is CASSQGGPTEAFF. The V call is TRBV18, the J call TRBJ1-1, with a possible D match to TRBD1 (6 bases). This CDR3 spans 13 amino acids. In germline, CDR1 is KGHSH, CDR2 LQKENI. V lost 4 bases to trimming and J lost 5 bases, with 11 bases between them.

This clonotype was observed at least ten times. The chain combines TRBV20-1 with TRBJ2-5; D is undetermined. CDR3 length: 13 residues. Looked up from germline, CDR1 is DFQATT and CDR2 is SNEGSKA (reference sequence). V was trimmed by 3 bases and J by 1 base, leaving 9 bases between them. CDR3 nucleotide sequence: TGCAGTGCTAGGGCACATCTCCAAGAGACCCAGTACTTC. Amino acids: CSARAHLQETQYF.

This clonotype was counted at least ten times. This chain connects TRBV14 to TRBJ2-5; possibly TRBD1 for D (5 bases). V shed 3 bases and J shed 5 bases, with 16 bases lying between them. In germline, CDR1 is SGHDN, CDR2 FVKESK. This CDR3 is built from 15 residues. The CDR3 DNA is TGTGCCAGCAGCCAGAACAGGCCGAGGTGGGAGACCCAGTACTTC. Encoded protein: CASSQNRPRWETQYF.

This clonotype was seen a handful of times. V is TRBV12-3 or TRBV12-4 and J is TRBJ1-3; no clear D. The CDR3 totals 15 residues. Between the trimmed V and J ends, which lost 3 bases and 0 bases, there was a span of 9 bases. The CDR3, as DNA: TGTGCCAGCAGTTTGGGCGTACACTCTGGAAACACCATATATTTT. Encoded protein: CASSLGVHSGNTIYF.

The CDR3 is CASSSRDGETQYF. The CDR3 DNA reads TGTGCCAGCAGCTCGAGGGACGGTGAGACCCAGTACTTC. The chain recombines TRBV7-8 with TRBJ2-5; D may be TRBD1 or TRBD2 (5 bases each). There are 13 residues in the CDR3. Trimming stripped 4 bases from V and 5 bases from J, with 11 bases between. Germline V lookup: CDR1 SGHVS, CDR2 FQNEAQ. Using reference TRBV7-8 and TRBJ2-5 for the parts outside the CDR3, the full variable domain is GAGVSQSPRYKVAKRGQDVALRCDPISGHVSLFWYQQALGQGPEFLTYFQNEAQLDKSGLPSDRFFAERPEGSVSTLKIQRTQQEDSAVYLCASSSRDGETQYFGPGTRLLVL.

This clonotype was detected a few times. The rearrangement joins TRBV5-1 to TRBJ1-2, with 9 bases fitting TRBD1. The germline V gene encodes CDR1 SGHRS and CDR2 YFSETQ. This CDR3 is 17 amino acids long. Unmatched junction bases numbered 12, after V lost 3 bases and J lost 3 bases. Here the CDR3 DNA reads TGCGCCAGCAGCTGGGCCCCGGGACAGGGAGTGGACTATGGCTACACCTTC. Protein: CASSWAPGQGVDYGYTF.

Note on this clonotype: A much larger clone lies a single base off, so this may be a read error. This chain uses TRBV7-9 with TRBJ2-1, with D unresolved. Germline lookup yields CDR1 SEHNR and CDR2 FQNEAQ (reference sequence). The length of the CDR3 is 14 residues. The CDR3 coding sequence is TGTGCCAGCAGCTCATACAACTCCTACAATGGGCAGTTCTTC. Translated: CASSSYNSYNGQFF.